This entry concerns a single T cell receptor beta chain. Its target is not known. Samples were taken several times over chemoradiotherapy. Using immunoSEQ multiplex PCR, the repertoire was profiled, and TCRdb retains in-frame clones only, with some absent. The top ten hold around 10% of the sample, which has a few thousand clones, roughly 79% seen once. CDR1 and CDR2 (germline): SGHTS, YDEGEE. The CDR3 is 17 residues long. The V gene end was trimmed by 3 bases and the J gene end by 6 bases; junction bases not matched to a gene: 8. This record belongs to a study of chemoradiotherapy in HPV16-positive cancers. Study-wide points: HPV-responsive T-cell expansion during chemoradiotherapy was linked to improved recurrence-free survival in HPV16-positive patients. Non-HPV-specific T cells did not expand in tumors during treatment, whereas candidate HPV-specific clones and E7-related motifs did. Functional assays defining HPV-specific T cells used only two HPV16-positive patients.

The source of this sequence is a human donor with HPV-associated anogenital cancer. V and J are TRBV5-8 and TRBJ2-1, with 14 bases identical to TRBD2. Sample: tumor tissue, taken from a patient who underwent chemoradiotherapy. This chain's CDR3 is CASSSEGLAGVGNEQFF. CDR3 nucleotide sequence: TGTGCCAGCAGCTCTGAGGGACTAGCGGGAGTGGGCAATGAGCAGTTCTTC. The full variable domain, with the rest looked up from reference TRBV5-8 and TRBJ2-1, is EAGVTQSPTHLIKTRGQQATLRCSPISGHTSVYWYQQALGLGLQFLLWYDEGEERNRGNFPPRFSGRQFPNYSSELNVNALELEDSALYLCASSSEGLAGVGNEQFFGPGTRLTVL.